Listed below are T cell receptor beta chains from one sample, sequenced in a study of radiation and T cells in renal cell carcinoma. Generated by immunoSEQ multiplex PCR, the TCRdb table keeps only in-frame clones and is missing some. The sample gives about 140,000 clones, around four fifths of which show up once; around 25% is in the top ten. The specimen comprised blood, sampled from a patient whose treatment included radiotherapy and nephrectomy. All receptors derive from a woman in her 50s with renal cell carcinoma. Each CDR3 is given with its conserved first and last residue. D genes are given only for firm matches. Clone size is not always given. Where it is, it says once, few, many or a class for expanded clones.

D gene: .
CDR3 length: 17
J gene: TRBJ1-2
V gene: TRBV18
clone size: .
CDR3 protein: CASSPGDGGGSFYGYTF
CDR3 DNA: TGTGCCAGCTCACCAGGAGACGGGGGAGGCTCCTTCTATGGCTACACCTTC

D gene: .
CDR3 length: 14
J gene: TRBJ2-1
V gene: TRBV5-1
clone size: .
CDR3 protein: CASVRDLAYNEQFF
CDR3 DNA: TGCGCCAGTGTCCGGGACTTAGCTTACAATGAGCAGTTCTTC

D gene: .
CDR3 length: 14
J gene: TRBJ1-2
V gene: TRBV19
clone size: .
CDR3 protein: CASSMGGTNYGYTF
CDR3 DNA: TGTGCCAGTAGTATGGGGGGGACAAACTATGGCTACACCTTC

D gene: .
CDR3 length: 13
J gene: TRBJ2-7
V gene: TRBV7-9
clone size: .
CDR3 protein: CASSLAATYEQYF
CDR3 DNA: TGTGCCAGCAGCTTAGCGGCCACCTACGAGCAGTACTTC

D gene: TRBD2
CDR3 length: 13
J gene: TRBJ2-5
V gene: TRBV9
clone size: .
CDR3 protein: CASSPSGSETQYF
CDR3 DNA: TGTGCCAGCAGCCCTAGCGGGAGTGAGACCCAGTACTTC

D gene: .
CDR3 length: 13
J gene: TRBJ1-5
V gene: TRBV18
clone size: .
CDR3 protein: CASSTDRDQPQHF
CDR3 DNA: TGTGCCAGCTCAACAGACAGAGATCAGCCCCAGCATTTT

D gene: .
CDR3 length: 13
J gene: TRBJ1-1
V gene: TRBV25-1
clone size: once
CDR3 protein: CASRRESNTEAFF
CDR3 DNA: TGTGCCAGCAGAAGGGAATCGAACACTGAAGCTTTCTTT

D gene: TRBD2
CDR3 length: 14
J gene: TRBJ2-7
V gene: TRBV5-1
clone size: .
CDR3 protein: CASSPAGGPYEQYF
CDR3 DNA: TGCGCCAGCAGTCCGGCGGGGGGGCCCTACGAGCAGTACTTC

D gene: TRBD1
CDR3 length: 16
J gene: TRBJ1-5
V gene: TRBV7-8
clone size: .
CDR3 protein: CASSLGTGEVNQPQHF
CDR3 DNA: TGTGCCAGCAGCTTAGGTACAGGGGAGGTCAATCAGCCCCAGCATTTT

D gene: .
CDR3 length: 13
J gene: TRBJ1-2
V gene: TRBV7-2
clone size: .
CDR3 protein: CASSLEGSISYTF
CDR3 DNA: TGTGCCAGCAGCTTAGAAGGTTCTATAAGCTACACCTTC

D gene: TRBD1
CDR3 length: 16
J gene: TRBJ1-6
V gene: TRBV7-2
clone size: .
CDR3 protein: CASSLGLGTGGSPLHF
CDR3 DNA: TGTGCCAGCAGCTTAGGGCTTGGGACAGGGGGTTCACCCCTCCACTTT

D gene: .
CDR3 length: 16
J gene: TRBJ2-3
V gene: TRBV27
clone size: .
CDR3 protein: CASSPSPGSSTDTQYF
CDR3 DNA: TGTGCCAGCAGTCCCTCCCCAGGCAGCAGCACAGATACGCAGTATTTT

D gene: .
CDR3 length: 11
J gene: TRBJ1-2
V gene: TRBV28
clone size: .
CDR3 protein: CASSLTTGYTF
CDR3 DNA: TGTGCCAGCAGTTTGACCACTGGCTACACCTTC

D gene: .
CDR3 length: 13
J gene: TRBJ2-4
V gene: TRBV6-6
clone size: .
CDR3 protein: CASSYSIGDIQYF
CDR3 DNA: TGTGCCAGCAGTTACTCGATAGGAGACATTCAGTACTTC

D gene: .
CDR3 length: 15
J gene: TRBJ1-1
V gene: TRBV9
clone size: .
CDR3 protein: CASSFLTDSNTEAFF
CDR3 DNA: TGTGCCAGCAGCTTCCTGACAGATTCGAACACTGAAGCTTTCTTT

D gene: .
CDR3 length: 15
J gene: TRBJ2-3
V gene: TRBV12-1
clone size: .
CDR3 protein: CASSSRDRRSDTQYF
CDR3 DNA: TGTGCCAGCAGCAGCCGGGACAGGCGATCAGATACGCAGTATTTT

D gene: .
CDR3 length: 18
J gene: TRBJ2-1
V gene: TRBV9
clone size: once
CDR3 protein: CASSVATSPHIEGNEQFF
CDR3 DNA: TGTGCCAGCAGCGTAGCTACGAGCCCTCACATAGAGGGCAATGAGCAGTTCTTC

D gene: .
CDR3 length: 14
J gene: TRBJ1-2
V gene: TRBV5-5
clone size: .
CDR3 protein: CASSTGHQAEGYTF
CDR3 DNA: TGTGCCAGCAGCACCGGACACCAGGCAGAGGGCTACACCTTC

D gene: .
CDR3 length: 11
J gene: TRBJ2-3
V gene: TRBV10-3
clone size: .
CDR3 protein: CAISRGGTQYF
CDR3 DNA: TGTGCCATCAGTAGGGGGGGTACGCAGTATTTT

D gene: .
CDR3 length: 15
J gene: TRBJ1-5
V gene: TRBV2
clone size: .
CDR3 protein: CASRWGAGANQPQHF
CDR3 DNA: TGTGCCAGCAGGTGGGGGGCCGGGGCCAATCAGCCCCAGCATTTT

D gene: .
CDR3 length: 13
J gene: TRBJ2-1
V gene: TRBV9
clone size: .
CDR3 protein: CASSVGIHPEQFF
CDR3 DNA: TGTGCCAGCAGCGTAGGAATTCACCCGGAGCAGTTCTTC

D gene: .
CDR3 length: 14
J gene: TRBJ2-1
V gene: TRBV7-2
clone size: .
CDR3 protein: CASTPVGVLNEQFF
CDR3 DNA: TGTGCCAGCACCCCTGTGGGGGTACTCAATGAGCAGTTCTTC

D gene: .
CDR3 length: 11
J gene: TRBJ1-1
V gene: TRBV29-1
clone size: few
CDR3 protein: CSVRLGPEAFF
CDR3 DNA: TGCAGCGTCCGTTTAGGGCCTGAAGCTTTCTTT

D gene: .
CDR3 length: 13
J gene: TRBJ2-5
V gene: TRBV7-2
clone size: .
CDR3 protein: CASSLDRRETQYF
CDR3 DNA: TGTGCCAGCAGCTTAGACCGGAGGGAGACCCAGTACTTC

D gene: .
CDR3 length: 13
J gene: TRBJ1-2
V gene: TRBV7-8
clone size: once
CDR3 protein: CASSHHKYEGYTF
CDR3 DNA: TGTGCCAGCAGCCATCATAAGTATGAGGGCTACACCTTC

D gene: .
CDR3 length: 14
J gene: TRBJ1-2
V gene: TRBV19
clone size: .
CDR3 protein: CASSIDWTAIGYTF
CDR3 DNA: TGTGCCAGTAGTATAGACTGGACAGCGATTGGCTACACCTTC

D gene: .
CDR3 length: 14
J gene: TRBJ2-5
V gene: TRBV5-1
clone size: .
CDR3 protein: CASSLAGYEETQYF
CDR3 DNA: TGCGCCAGCAGCTTGGCTGGGTACGAGGAGACCCAGTACTTC

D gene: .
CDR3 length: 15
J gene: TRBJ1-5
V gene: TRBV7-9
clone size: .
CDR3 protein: CASSSRNRARQPQHF
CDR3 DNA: TGTGCCAGCAGCTCCCGTAACAGGGCAAGACAGCCCCAGCATTTT

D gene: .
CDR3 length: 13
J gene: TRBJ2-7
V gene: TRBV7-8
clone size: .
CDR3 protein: CASRLAAGGEQYF
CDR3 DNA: TGTGCCAGCAGGCTAGCGGCAGGGGGGGAGCAGTACTTC

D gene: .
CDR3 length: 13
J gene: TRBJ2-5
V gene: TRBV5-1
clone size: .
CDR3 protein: CASSLNSGETQYF
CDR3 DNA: TGCGCCAGCAGCTTGAACAGCGGAGAGACCCAGTACTTC

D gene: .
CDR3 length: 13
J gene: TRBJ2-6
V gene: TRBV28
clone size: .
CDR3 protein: CASSDSGANVLTF
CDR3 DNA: TGTGCCAGCAGCGATTCCGGGGCCAACGTCCTGACTTTC

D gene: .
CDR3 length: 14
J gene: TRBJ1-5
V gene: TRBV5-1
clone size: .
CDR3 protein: CASSLGQYNQPQHF
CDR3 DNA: TGCGCCAGCAGCTTGGGACAGTACAATCAGCCCCAGCATTTT